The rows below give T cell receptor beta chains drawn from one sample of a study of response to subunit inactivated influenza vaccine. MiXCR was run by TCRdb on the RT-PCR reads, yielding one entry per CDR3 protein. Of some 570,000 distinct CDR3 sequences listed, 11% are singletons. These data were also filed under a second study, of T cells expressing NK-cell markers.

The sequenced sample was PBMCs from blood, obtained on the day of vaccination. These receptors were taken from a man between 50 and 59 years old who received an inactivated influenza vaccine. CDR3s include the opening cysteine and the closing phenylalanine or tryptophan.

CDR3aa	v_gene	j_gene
CSVAGTNESGATDTQYF	TRBV29-1	TRBJ2-3
CASSQDQGRSPLHF	TRBV3-1	TRBJ1-6
CASSPGLLGYGYTF	TRBV28	TRBJ1-2
CASSQDGLAGTGELFF	TRBV4-3	TRBJ2-2
CASLPPARVPTQYF	TRBV12-3/TRBV12-4	TRBJ2-3
CSARIAGTNTGELFF	TRBV20-1	TRBJ2-2
CSARVGGTTGELFF	TRBV20-1	TRBJ2-2
CASSGGGGAGETQYF	TRBV10-2	TRBJ2-5
CASSTRTGVACGYTF	TRBV21-1	TRBJ1-2
CASRLMTSGNTGELFF	TRBV28	TRBJ2-2
CASSVHLRDRESSYNEQFF	TRBV9	TRBJ2-1
CSVSGGQWEAFF	TRBV29-1	TRBJ1-1
CASSDFPFGTYTQYF	TRBV10-2	TRBJ2-3
CASSVDSRNQPQHF	TRBV9	TRBJ1-5
CASSRRDIGPYEQYF	TRBV7-8	TRBJ2-7
CASSWNGDSGNTIYF	TRBV27	TRBJ1-3
CASSAEHRFPTDTQYF	TRBV9	TRBJ2-3